This T cell receptor (beta chain) appears in the sequencing data of a study of blood T cell repertoires in COVID-19. On the study more broadly: Spain, Italy and the United States supplied samples that represented acute and convalescent COVID-19. The cDNA or gDNA used as material had been derived from T cells, B-cell-depleted T cells, or PBMCs.

The V and J ends lost 0 bases and 3 bases respectively, with 11 bases between them. Per germline, CDR1 GTSNPN and CDR2 SVGIG (reference sequence). The CDR3 sequence is 15 residues long. Under the authors' procedure: Amplification with reference gene primers provided the estimates of nucleated cell counts. Produced via immunoSEQ multiplex PCR; TCRdb's table is partial and in-frame only. V, J and clone size are those of that table, while D and trimming were read from the DNA. The sample contains 60,000 to 65,000 clones, 77% of which appear only once. Material: peripheral blood. J is TRBJ1-4 and V is TRBV30; D remains unclear. The receptor comes from a human donor in a cohort sampled during active COVID-19. CDR3 nucleotide sequence: TGTGCCTGGAGTGTAGGTGGGCAGCCTAATGAAAAACTGTTTTTT. This codes for CAWSVGGQPNEKLFF.